The clone carrying this T cell receptor (beta chain) was counted a few times. Its specificity is not known. TCRdb redid the calling of the reads with MiXCR, one entry per CDR3 protein. This table has a few hundred thousand distinct CDR3 sequences, roughly a third appearing once. This entry belongs to a study of T cell repertoires in cytomegalovirus infection. On the study more broadly: HLA-C-restricted CMV epitopes, recently identified, and well-studied HLA-B-restricted ones were used by the study. Signatures in public TCR beta sequences pointed to both CMV infection and matching HLA type.

Germline CDR1 reads MDHEN; CDR2 reads SYDVKM. The CDR3 is 20 residues long. The V gene lost 3 bases and the J gene lost 0 bases, with 26 bases spanning the gap. V usage is TRBV28 and J usage is TRBJ1-1; D is perhaps TRBD1 (5 bases). Sequenced material: cultured PBMCs, taken from culture after CMV antigen stimulation. This clonotype originated in a human donor in good health (CMV status not recorded). Some clones in this sample may be carry-over from other donors' samples. The CDR3 reads CASSLALGQTGWKVNTEAFF. The CDR3 nucleotides read TGTGCCAGCAGTTTGGCTCTTGGACAAACAGGTTGGAAAGTGAACACTGAAGCTTTCTTT.